One and the same sample provided the 23 T cell receptor beta chains below, sequenced in a study of T cell changes during pregnancy in multiple sclerosis. Libraries were prepared by immunoSEQ multiplex PCR; TCRdb keeps only in-frame clonotypes and omits some of them. The table has about 65,000 clones, 80% to 95% seen once; the top ten hold approximately 2.8%. Sequences were derived from CD8+ T cells from peripheral blood mononuclear cells, sampled in the third trimester of pregnancy. The receptor set was obtained from a female donor in good health, enrolled as a control in a pregnancy study.

This clone appeared a single time. The rearrangement uses TRBV5-6 and TRBJ2-1, with 8 bases matching TRBD2. The CDR3 covers 16 residues. Germline V gene lookup returns CDR1 SGHDT and CDR2 YYEEEE. V was pared by 4 bases and J by 6 bases, with 12 bases of the junction left unmatched. CDR3 sequence reads: CASSPSGGGPVNEQFF. Written as DNA, the CDR3 is TGTGCCAGCAGCCCCTCTGGCGGGGGGCCTGTCAATGAGCAGTTCTTC. The whole variable domain, remainder taken from reference TRBV5-6 and TRBJ2-1, is DAGVTQSPTHLIKTRGQQVTLRCSPKSGHDTVSWYQQALGQGPQFIFQYYEEEERQRGNFPDRFSGHQFPNYSSELNVNALLLGDSALYLCASSPSGGGPVNEQFFGPGTRLTVL.

This chain links TRBV7-9 with TRBJ1-3, with D perhaps matching TRBD1 (5 bases). Germline-derived CDR1 and CDR2 are SEHNR and FQNEAQ (reference sequence). The CDR3 spans 15 residues. Trimming left V 5 bases short and J 0 bases short, with 11 bases between. The CDR3 protein is CASSKDKLSGNTIYF. Here the CDR3 DNA reads TGTGCCAGCAGCAAGGACAAACTCTCTGGAAACACCATATATTTT.

This clone has only one observation. The chain carries TRBV7-3 and TRBJ2-7; 8 bases line up with TRBD1. The CDR3 covers 16 residues. Losses at the gene ends were 1 base for V and 0 bases for J; bases not matched to a gene: 5. Per germline, CDR1 SGHTA and CDR2 FQGTGA. CDR3: CASSLRGQENSYEQYF. The CDR3 coding sequence is TGTGCCAGCAGCTTAAGGGGACAGGAAAACTCCTACGAGCAGTACTTC.

The genes are TRBV4-2 and TRBJ1-5, with TRBD1 matching 9 bases. Germline V CDR1 and CDR2: LGHNA, YNFKEQ. This CDR3 is 15 amino acids long. With V trimmed by 0 bases and J by 5 bases, 2 bases remained unmatched. CDR3 protein: CASSQEGTGHQPQHF. The CDR3 DNA sequence: TGTGCCAGCAGCCAAGAGGGGACAGGGCATCAGCCCCAGCATTTT.

As regards this clone: The sample has other DNA sequences that encode this CDR3 too. The chain links TRBV7-9 to TRBJ1-1; TRBD1 might be the D (5 bases). The V gene's germline CDR1 is SEHNR and CDR2 FQNEAQ (reference sequence). The CDR3 runs 13 residues. Trimming stripped 3 bases from V and 5 bases from J, with 10 bases between. The CDR3 DNA reads TGTGCCAGCAGCTTGGGGGGTGGTACTGAAGCTTTCTTT. Translating it yields CASSLGGGTEAFF.

V usage is TRBV13 and J usage is TRBJ1-1; possible D gene TRBD1, 5 bases. Trimming shortened V by 5 bases and J by 5 bases, and 21 bases separated the two germline ends. This CDR3 contains 16 residues. Germline CDR1 reads PRHDT; CDR2 reads FYEKMQ (reference sequence). The DNA for the CDR3 is TGTGCCAGCAGCCCAAGGGGTTTCGGGGGGTATACTGAAGCTTTCTTT. It specifies CASSPRGFGGYTEAFF.

This chain uses TRBV6-5 with TRBJ1-1; D gene uncertain. Germline values: CDR1 MNHEY, CDR2 SVGAGI. Trimming shortened V by 4 bases and J by 2 bases, and 11 bases separated the two germline ends. There are 14 residues in the CDR3. The CDR3 DNA follows: TGTGCCAGCAGTTTGGCCTTAATCAACACTGAAGCTTTCTTT. Protein product: CASSLALINTEAFF.

The chain couples TRBV4-1 to TRBJ2-7; 7 bases match TRBD2. From germline, CDR1 is MGHRA and CDR2 YSYEKL. This CDR3 region has 16 residues. Trimming removed 4 bases from V and 2 bases from J; junction bases left unmatched: 11. CDR3 DNA: TGCGCCAGCAGCCCTCGGGGAGGGTCCTTTCCCTACGAGCAGTACTTC. It specifies CASSPRGGSFPYEQYF.

This clone was seen only once. The chain employs TRBV7-2 and TRBJ1-2, with D tentatively TRBD1 (5 bases). V was trimmed by 4 bases and J by 4 bases, leaving 16 bases between them. Germline values: CDR1 SGHTA, CDR2 FQGNSA. The CDR3 extends over 15 amino acids. In DNA, the CDR3 is TGTGCCAGCAGCTCCCAAATCTCCACAGGCTATGGCTACACCTTC. It specifies CASSSQISTGYGYTF.

This clone was seen only a few times. The chain combines TRBV6-4 with TRBJ2-3, with 10 bases fitting TRBD2. This CDR3 spans 17 amino acids. Trimming at V came to 0 bases and at J to 5 bases, leaving 8 bases not matched to a gene. Germline CDR1 MRHNA, CDR2 SNTAGT. CDR3 region: CASSDSSSSGGRDTQYF. CDR3 DNA sequence: TGTGCCAGCAGTGACTCGTCGTCTAGCGGGGGTCGAGATACGCAGTATTTT.

The chain employs TRBV7-9 and TRBJ2-7; a possible D gene is TRBD1 (5 bases). V lost 5 bases to trimming and J lost 5 bases, with 7 bases between them. The CDR3 is 11 amino acids. The germline gives CDR1 SEHNR, CDR2 FQNEAQ (reference sequence). The CDR3 DNA follows: TGTGCCAGCAGCAAAGGGGACGAGCAGTACTTC. It yields the protein CASSKGDEQYF.

J is TRBJ1-1 and V is TRBV10-1, with D possibly being TRBD1 (5 bases). The CDR3 is 17 amino acids. Trimming pared 0 bases from V and 1 base from J, leaving 15 bases between. Germline V CDR1 and CDR2: WNHNN, SYGVQD (reference sequence). This chain's CDR3 is CASSESGRGAGNTEAFF. As DNA, the CDR3 is TGCGCCAGCAGTGAGTCGGGCCGCGGGGCGGGGAACACTGAAGCTTTCTTT.

This clone was counted between two and nine times. V gene TRBV7-9 combines with J gene TRBJ1-5; the D is unclear. CDR1 is SEHNR, CDR2 FQNEAQ, per germline (reference sequence). This CDR3 is built from 14 residues. The V gene lost 0 bases and the J gene lost 2 bases, with 5 bases spanning the gap. The CDR3 region is CASSLASGNQPQHF. CDR3 nucleotides: TGTGCCAGCAGCTTAGCGTCCGGCAATCAGCCCCAGCATTTT.

This rearrangement joins TRBV5-6 to TRBJ2-7; D unclear. Germline V gives CDR1 SGHDT, CDR2 YYEEEE. The CDR3 runs 12 residues. The V and J ends lost 2 bases and 3 bases respectively, with 6 bases between them. CDR3: CASSFTRYEQYF. For the CDR3, the DNA is TGTGCCAGCAGCTTTACACGCTACGAGCAGTACTTC.

The V call is TRBV13, the J call TRBJ2-3; TRBD2 matches at 8 bases. The CDR3 has 15 residues. Germline CDR1 PRHDT, CDR2 FYEKMQ (reference sequence). V dropped 5 bases and J dropped 4; count of bases not matched to a gene: 8. Written as DNA, the CDR3 is TGTGCCAGCAGCGGAGAGGTCGGGGGGGCAGATACGCAGTATTTT. Translating it yields CASSGEVGGADTQYF.

The chain is built from TRBV15 and TRBJ2-6, with a possible D match to TRBD2 (7 bases). The V and J ends lost 5 bases and 3 bases respectively, with 14 bases between them. The CDR3 extends over 16 amino acids. Per germline, CDR1 LNHNV and CDR2 YYDKDF (reference sequence). The CDR3 spells CATSGGGRGGANVLTF. CDR3 bases: TGTGCCACCAGCGGGGGGGGCAGAGGTGGGGCCAACGTCCTGACTTTC.

The V call is TRBV9, the J call TRBJ2-1; 7 bases match TRBD2. The CDR3 is made up of 15 amino acids. V shed 0 bases, J shed 8 bases, and the junction held 8 bases outside the gene matches. Germline V CDR1 and CDR2: SGDLS, YYNGEE. CDR3 sequence reads: CASSVATSVIHEQFF. The DNA of the CDR3 is TGTGCCAGCAGCGTAGCAACTAGCGTCATCCATGAGCAGTTCTTC. The full variable domain, its missing parts supplied by reference TRBV9 and TRBJ2-1, is DSGVTQTPKHLITATGQRVTLRCSPRSGDLSVYWYQQSLDQGLQFLIQYYNGEERAKGNILERFSAQQFPDLHSELNLSSLELGDSALYFCASSVATSVIHEQFFGPGTRLTVL.

The gene calls are TRBV4-2 and TRBJ1-4; D uncertain. V was cut by 0 bases and J by 6 bases, with 8 bases left in between. The germline gives CDR1 LGHNA, CDR2 YNFKEQ. The CDR3 runs 14 residues. The CDR3: CASSQERVDEKLFF. CDR3 sequence (DNA): TGTGCCAGCAGCCAAGAGAGAGTGGATGAAAAACTGTTTTTT.

CDR3: CASSTSYEQYF. The CDR3, as DNA: TGTGCCAGCAGTACATCCTACGAGCAGTACTTC. The chain combines TRBV7-9 with TRBJ2-7; D unclear. Trimming cost V 6 bases and J 1 base, with 4 bases left between them. The CDR3 is 11 residues long. The germline CDR1 and CDR2 sequences are SEHNR and FQNEAQ (reference sequence). The full variable domain, with the rest looked up from reference TRBV7-9 and TRBJ2-7, is DTGVSQNPRHKITKRGQNVTFRCDPISEHNRLYWYRQTLGQGPEFLTYFQNEAQLEKSRLLSDRFSAERPKGSFSTLEIQRTEQGDSAMYLCASSTSYEQYFGPGTRLTVT.

The chain combines TRBV30 with TRBJ2-1; no clear D gene. The CDR3 is 13 amino acids. The germline V gene encodes CDR1 GTSNPN and CDR2 SVGIG (reference sequence). Trimming left V 2 bases short and J 0 bases short, with 5 bases between. CDR3 loop: CAWSSNSYNEQFF. The CDR3 coding sequence is TGTGCCTGGAGTAGCAACTCCTACAATGAGCAGTTCTTC.

The genes are TRBV19 and TRBJ1-2; no firm D call. CDR1 and CDR2 (germline): LNHDA, SQIVND (reference sequence). The germline V and J ends were trimmed by 7 bases and 0 bases, with 15 bases remaining between them. The CDR3 consists of 15 residues. CDR3 in DNA: TGTGCCAGTAAATGGGAGGCAGTGACTAACTATGGCTACACCTTC. It yields the protein CASKWEAVTNYGYTF.

This clone was observed a handful of times. The chain has TRBV30 and TRBJ1-1; the match to TRBD1 covers 7 bases. V dropped 0 bases and J dropped 4; count of bases not matched to a gene: 5. From germline, CDR1 is GTSNPN and CDR2 SVGIG (reference sequence). The CDR3 sequence is 14 residues long. CDR3 bases: TGTGCCTGGAGTGTTCTTGCAGGGGGCACTGAAGCTTTCTTT. It specifies CAWSVLAGGTEAFF.

This clone was recorded many times. V is TRBV29-1 and J is TRBJ1-2; 8 bases agree with TRBD1. There are 14 residues in the CDR3. V gave up 2 bases and J gave up 8 bases; unmatched junction bases: 10. Germline CDR1 reads SQVTM; CDR2 reads ANQGSEA. As DNA, the CDR3 is TGCAGCGTTGAAAGTGAAGACAGGGGAGACGGCTACACCTTC. The encoded protein is CSVESEDRGDGYTF.